This T cell receptor (beta chain) stems from a study of T cells after yellow fever vaccination. About the research overall: SMART-Seq v4 Ultra Low Input prepared the low-cell-number fractions. Overall study results and limits: Contamination of FACS-sorted repertoires by abundant clonotypes from the bulk population could occur.

Researchers made TCR cDNA using 5'RACE template switching, and this step added a universal primer site and UMIs. TCRdb re-analysed the 5' RACE reads in MiXCR, keeping a single row per CDR3 protein. This repertoire shows about 550,000 distinct CDR3 sequences, 15% to 20% found once; its top ten account for roughly an eighth. This clonotype was detected only a few times. Its antigen is not identified. The germline gives CDR1 SGHVS, CDR2 FNYEAQ. Trimming at V came to 5 bases and at J to 1 base, leaving 5 bases not matched to a gene. The CDR3 contains 15 residues. This rearrangement joins TRBV7-6 to TRBJ2-7; 10 bases map to TRBD1. This specimen consisted of PBMCs, obtained 15 days after the yellow fever booster vaccination. This TCR was recovered from a man under 40 who received the YFV17D yellow fever vaccine. CDR3 region: CASSIDRGRSYEQYF. For the CDR3, the DNA is TGTGCCAGCAGCATTGACAGGGGGCGATCCTACGAGCAGTACTTC.